The clone carrying this T cell receptor (beta chain) was seen many times. TCRdb re-called the RT-PCR reads with MiXCR, one entry per CDR3 protein. The sample records roughly 700,000 distinct CDR3 sequences, more than 11% being singletons. This sample is drawn from a study of response to subunit inactivated influenza vaccine. The germline CDR1 and CDR2 sequences are DFQATT and SNEGSKA (reference sequence). CDR3 length: 14 residues. V dropped 3 bases and J dropped 4 bases, with 16 bases sitting between them. The sample here was PBMCs from blood, taken 14 days before vaccination. The source of this sequence is a man between 45 and 60 years old who received an inactivated influenza vaccine. This chain joins TRBV20-1 and TRBJ2-7; D uncertain. The CDR3: CSARVARLAYEQYF. DNA for the CDR3: TGCAGTGCTAGGGTAGCCAGGTTGGCTTACGAGCAGTACTTC.